This T cell receptor beta chain was captured by sequencing in a study of fetal regulatory T cell absence and autoimmunity. Study-level findings and limits: Some top pancreas TCR clones were over 85-fold enriched versus cord blood.

Per germline, CDR1 SGHAT and CDR2 FQNNGV. The V gene end was trimmed by 5 bases and the J gene end by 2 bases; junction bases not matched to a gene: 17. The CDR3 is 19 amino acids. Points on this clone: No antigen is known for it.

Sequencing was at survey level. Assay used: immunoSEQ multiplex PCR; TCRdb lists only in-frame clones, some missing. The top ten hold roughly 2% of the sample, which has approximately 94,000 clones, roughly 78% seen once. The sequence was collected from a male donor with IPEX syndrome. This sequence joins TRBV11-2 and TRBJ2-5, with 10 bases lining up with TRBD2. Material for sequencing was pancreas tissue. CDR3 bases: TGTGCCAGCAGCCCAGGGGAGCTAGCGGGAGACCTGCTACAAGAGACCCAGTACTTC. This sequence encodes CASSPGELAGDLLQETQYF.